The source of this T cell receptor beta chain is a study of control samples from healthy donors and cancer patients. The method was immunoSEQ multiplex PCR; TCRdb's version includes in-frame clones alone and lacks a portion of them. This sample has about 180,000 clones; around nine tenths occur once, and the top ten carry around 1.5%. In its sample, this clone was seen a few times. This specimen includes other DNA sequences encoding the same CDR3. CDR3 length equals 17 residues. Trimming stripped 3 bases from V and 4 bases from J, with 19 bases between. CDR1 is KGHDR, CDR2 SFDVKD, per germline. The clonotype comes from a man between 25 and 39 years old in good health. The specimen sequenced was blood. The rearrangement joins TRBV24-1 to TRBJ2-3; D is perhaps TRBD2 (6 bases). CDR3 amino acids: CATSDPGRDGGSDTQYF. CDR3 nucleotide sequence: TGTGCCACCAGTGATCCAGGTCGGGACGGGGGATCAGATACGCAGTATTTT.